This entry concerns a single T cell receptor beta chain. The antigen remains undetermined. This record belongs to a study of T-cell reconstitution after alpha-beta-depleted transplantation in children. Study-wide results and limits: There were some patients whose high TCRbeta diversity at day 60 came from surviving recipient T cells and thymic progenitors. In patients about two months after transplant, alpha-beta T cells reportedly arose from several hundred expanded graft clones. T-cell counts and diversity were attributed mostly to newly produced T cells one year after transplant.

For TCRbeta, the library was prepared with unique molecular identifiers. TCRdb re-analysed the PCR reads in MiXCR, keeping a single row per CDR3 protein. The table shows about 440,000 distinct CDR3 sequences, with roughly two fifths occurring only once. Germline V gene data show CDR1 as SGHTA and CDR2 as FQGTGA. This CDR3 has 18 amino acids. Trimming took off 2 bases at V and 0 bases at J, with 17 bases between the two ends. The clonotype was recovered from a girl aged 2-10 years with aplastic anemia, due to receive a stem cell transplant. This chain joins TRBV7-3 and TRBJ2-1; TRBD2 might be the D (5 bases). This specimen was PBMCs, taken before TCRalphabeta/CD19-depleted stem cell transplant. The CDR3 DNA sequence: TGTGCCAGCAGCTTAGTTTCCCGGGGTCGGGGCTCCTACAATGAGCAGTTCTTC. This codes for CASSLVSRGRGSYNEQFF.